This TCR beta chain stems from a study of T cell responses to AZD1222 COVID-19 vaccine. General observations from the study: Baseline serology detected seropositivity in only six or seven AZD1222 recipients.

The CDR3 is 12 residues long. From germline, CDR1 is ENHRY and CDR2 SYGVKD. Between the trimmed V and J ends, which lost 0 bases and 6 bases, there was a span of 6 bases. Produced via immunoSEQ multiplex PCR; TCRdb's table is partial and in-frame only. The table includes about 140,000 clones, roughly 92% detected once. In regard to this clone: Its antigen is undetermined.

This TCR derives from an adult in good health. The V gene is TRBV10-3, the J gene TRBJ2-7; D could derive from TRBD1 or TRBD2 (5 bases each). The sample in question was peripheral blood, obtained on day 0 of AZD1222 vaccination. The CDR3 is CAISESGTEQYF. In nucleotides, the CDR3 is TGTGCCATCAGTGAGTCCGGGACCGAGCAGTACTTC.